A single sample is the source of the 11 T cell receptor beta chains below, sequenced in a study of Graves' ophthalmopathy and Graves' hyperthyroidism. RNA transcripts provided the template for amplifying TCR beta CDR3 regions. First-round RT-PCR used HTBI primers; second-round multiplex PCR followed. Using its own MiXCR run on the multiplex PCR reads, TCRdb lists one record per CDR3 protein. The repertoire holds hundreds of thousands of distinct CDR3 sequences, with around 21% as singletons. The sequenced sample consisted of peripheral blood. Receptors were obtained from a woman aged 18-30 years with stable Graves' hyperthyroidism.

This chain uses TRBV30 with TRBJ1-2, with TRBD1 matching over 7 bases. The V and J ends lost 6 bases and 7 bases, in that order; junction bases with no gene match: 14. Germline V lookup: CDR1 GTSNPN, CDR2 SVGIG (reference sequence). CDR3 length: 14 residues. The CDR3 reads CACPSPGQKSGYTF. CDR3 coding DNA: TGTGCCTGCCCCTCGCCGGGACAGAAGAGTGGCTACACCTTC.

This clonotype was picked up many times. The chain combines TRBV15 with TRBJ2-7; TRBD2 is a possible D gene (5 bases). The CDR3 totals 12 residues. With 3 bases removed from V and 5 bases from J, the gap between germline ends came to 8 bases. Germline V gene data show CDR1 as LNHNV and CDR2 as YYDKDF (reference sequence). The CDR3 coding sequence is TGTGCCACCAGCAGCGGGGTGAACGAGCAGTACTTC. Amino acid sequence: CATSSGVNEQYF.

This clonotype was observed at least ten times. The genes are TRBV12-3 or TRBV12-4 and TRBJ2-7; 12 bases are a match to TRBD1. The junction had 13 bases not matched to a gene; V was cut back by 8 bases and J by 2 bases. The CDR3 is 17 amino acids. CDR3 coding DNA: TGTGCCAGCGGGGGGGACAGGGGGCGTCACTACCCCTACGAGCAGTACTTC. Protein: CASGGDRGRHYPYEQYF.

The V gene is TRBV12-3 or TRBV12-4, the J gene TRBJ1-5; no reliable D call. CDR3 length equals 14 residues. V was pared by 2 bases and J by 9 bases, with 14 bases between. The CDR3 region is CASSLYPEITPQHF. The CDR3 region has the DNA TGTGCCAGCAGTTTATATCCGGAAATCACGCCCCAGCATTTT.

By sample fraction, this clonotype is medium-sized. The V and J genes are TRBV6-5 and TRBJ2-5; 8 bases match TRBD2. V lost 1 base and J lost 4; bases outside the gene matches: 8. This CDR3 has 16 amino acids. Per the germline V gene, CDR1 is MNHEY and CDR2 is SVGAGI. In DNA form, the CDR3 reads TGTGCCAGCAGTTACTTTAGCGGGACCTTTCGAGAGACCCAGTACTTC. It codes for CASSYFSGTFRETQYF.

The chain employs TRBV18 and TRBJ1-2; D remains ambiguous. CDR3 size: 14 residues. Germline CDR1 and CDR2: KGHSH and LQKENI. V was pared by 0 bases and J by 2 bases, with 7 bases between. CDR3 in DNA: TGTGCCAGCTCACCACCGTTCAGAAACTATGGCTACACCTTC. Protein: CASSPPFRNYGYTF.

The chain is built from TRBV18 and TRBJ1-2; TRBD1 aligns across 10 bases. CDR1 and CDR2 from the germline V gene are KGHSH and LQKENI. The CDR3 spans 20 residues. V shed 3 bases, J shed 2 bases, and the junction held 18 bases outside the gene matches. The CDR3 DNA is TGTGCCAGCTCACCGGCACCCTGGACAGGGGGAGAGTTGGGGAACTATGGCTACACCTTC. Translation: CASSPAPWTGGELGNYGYTF.

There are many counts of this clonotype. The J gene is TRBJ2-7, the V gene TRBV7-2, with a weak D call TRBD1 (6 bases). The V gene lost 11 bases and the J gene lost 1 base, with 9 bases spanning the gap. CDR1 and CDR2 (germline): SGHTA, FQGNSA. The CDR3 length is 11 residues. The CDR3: CAVTGSYEQYF. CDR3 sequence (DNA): TGTGCCGTTACAGGGTCCTACGAGCAGTACTTC. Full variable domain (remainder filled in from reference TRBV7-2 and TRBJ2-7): GAGVSQSPSNKVTEKGKDVELRCDPISGHTALYWYRQSLGQGLEFLIYFQGNSAPDKSGLPSDRFSAERTGGSVSTLTIQRTQQEDSAVYLCAVTGSYEQYFGPGTRLTVT.

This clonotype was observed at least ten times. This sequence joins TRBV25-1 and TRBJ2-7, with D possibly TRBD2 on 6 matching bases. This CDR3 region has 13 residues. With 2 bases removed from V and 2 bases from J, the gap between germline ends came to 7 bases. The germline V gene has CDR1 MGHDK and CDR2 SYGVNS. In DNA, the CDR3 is TGTGCCAGCAGTGAAGGGGAGGCCTACGAGCAGTACTTC. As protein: CASSEGEAYEQYF.

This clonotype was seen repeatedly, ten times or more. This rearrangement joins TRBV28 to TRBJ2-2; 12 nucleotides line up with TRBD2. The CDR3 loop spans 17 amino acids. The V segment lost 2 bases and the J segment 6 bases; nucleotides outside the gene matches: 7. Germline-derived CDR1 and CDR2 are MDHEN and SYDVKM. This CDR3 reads CASSLPTSGRRSGELFF. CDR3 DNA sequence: TGTGCCAGCAGTTTACCAACTAGCGGGAGGCGGTCCGGGGAGCTGTTTTTT.

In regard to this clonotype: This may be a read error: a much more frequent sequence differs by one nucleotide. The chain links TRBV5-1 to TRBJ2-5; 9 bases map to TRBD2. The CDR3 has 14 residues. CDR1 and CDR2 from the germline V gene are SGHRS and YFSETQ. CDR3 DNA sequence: TGCGTCAGCAGCTTAATAGCGGGAGATGAGACCCAGTACTTC. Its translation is CVSSLIAGDETQYF.